The 19 T cell receptor beta chains in this list originate from one sample, sequenced in a study of cytomegalovirus exposure and HLA in healthy donors. Both 60 Vbeta primers and 13 Jbeta primers went into the PCR. Measured with immunoSEQ multiplex PCR; TCRdb has only the in-frame clones, and not every one. The sample lists about 120,000 clones, about two thirds occurring once. The material sequenced was PBMCs. The origin of the receptors is a man aged 25 to 40 in good health and CMV-seronegative.

The rearrangement links TRBV10-3 to TRBJ2-3; D may be TRBD1 (6 bases). The CDR3 is 14 residues long. From germline, CDR1 is ENHRY and CDR2 SYGVKD. The ends were cut back, 8 bases at V and 8 bases at J, with 20 bases in the middle. The CDR3 sequence is CAIQGITGGGTQYF. CDR3 DNA sequence: TGTGCCATCCAGGGGATTACGGGTGGAGGTACGCAGTATTTT.

With regard to this clone: A junction end diverges from the germline sequence, so it may reflect a read error. The rearrangement uses TRBV7-7 and TRBJ2-3; 14 nucleotides line up with TRBD2. The CDR3 is 16 amino acids. From germline, CDR1 is SSHAT and CDR2 FNYEAQ (reference sequence). CDR3 region: CASSPTSGGATDTQYF. The CDR3 region has the DNA TGTGCTAGCAGCCCGACTAGCGGGGGGGCCACAGATACGCAGTATTTT.

The genes are TRBV6-5 and TRBJ1-4, with D tentatively TRBD1 (6 bases). This CDR3 comprises 16 residues. V lost 2 bases to trimming and J lost 5 bases, with 15 bases between them. CDR1 and CDR2 from the germline V gene are MNHEY and SVGAGI. CDR3 coding DNA: TGTGCCAGCAGTTACCTTGCGGGGGCCGCAAATGAAAAACTGTTTTTT. It yields the protein CASSYLAGAANEKLFF.

As concerns this clone: One end of the junction fails to match germline, which may point to a read error. Other DNA sequences of this sample code for an identical CDR3. This chain connects TRBV19 to TRBJ1-5; 9 nucleotides align to TRBD1. The CDR3 is 15 amino acids. Germline CDR1 reads LNHDA; CDR2 reads SQIVND (reference sequence). The CDR3 here is CASSIEGTGSQPQHF. The CDR3 DNA reads TGCGCCAGTAGTATAGAAGGGACAGGGAGTCAGCCCCAGCATTTT.

V and J are TRBV10-3 and TRBJ2-3; 11 bases fit TRBD2. The CDR3 is made up of 16 amino acids. V gave up 7 bases and J gave up 2 bases; unmatched junction bases: 8. Germline lookup yields CDR1 ENHRY and CDR2 SYGVKD. The CDR3 region is CAIMTETSGVTDTQYF. The CDR3, as DNA: TGTGCCATCATGACCGAGACTAGCGGGGTCACAGATACGCAGTATTTT.

This sequence joins TRBV4-2 and TRBJ1-2; tentatively, D is TRBD1 (5 bases). The germline CDR1 and CDR2 sequences are LGHNA and YNFKEQ. The CDR3 runs 15 residues. The V and J ends lost 0 bases and 5 bases respectively, with 13 bases between them. The CDR3 DNA sequence: TGTGCCAGCAGCCAAGATAGGGGCCGTAAGTATGGCTACACCTTC. Translated: CASSQDRGRKYGYTF.

This clone was counted a single time. V gene TRBV5-1 combines with J gene TRBJ2-5; D is unresolved. The CDR3 is 15 amino acids. The germline V gene encodes CDR1 SGHRS and CDR2 YFSETQ. The ends were cut back, 0 bases at V and 5 bases at J, with 14 bases in the middle. CDR3 in DNA: TGCGCCAGCAGCTTGGGCGGAGCCAAATCGGAGACCCAGTACTTC. It codes for CASSLGGAKSETQYF.

The chain employs TRBV27 and TRBJ1-1, with D unclear. Per germline, CDR1 MNHEY and CDR2 SMNVEV (reference sequence). CDR3 length: 16 amino acids. Trimming left V 4 bases short and J 5 bases short, with 20 bases between. The CDR3: CASSSRTILPSTEAFF. The CDR3, as DNA: TGTGCCAGCAGTTCCCGGACTATACTCCCATCTACTGAAGCTTTCTTT.

The rearrangement uses TRBV6-1 and TRBJ2-5, with 7 bases lining up with TRBD1. Germline V lookup: CDR1 MNHNS, CDR2 SASEGT. CDR3 length: 15 residues. The V segment lost 5 bases and the J segment 4 bases; nucleotides outside the gene matches: 10. DNA of the CDR3: TGTGCCAGCAGTAAACACAGGGGCGCCCCAGAGACCCAGTACTTC. Its translation is CASSKHRGAPETQYF.

In nucleotides, the CDR3 is TGTGCCAGCAGCCAAGGGACTCTGAGGTATGGCTACACCTTC. Its protein is CASSQGTLRYGYTF. The genes are TRBV9 and TRBJ1-2; D perhaps matches TRBD1 (5 bases). This CDR3 is 14 amino acids long. V was cut by 4 bases and J by 5 bases, with 15 bases left in between. CDR1 is SGDLS and CDR2 is YYNGEE in the germline V gene.

The chain joins TRBV27 to TRBJ2-1, with 12 bases that match TRBD2. Germline CDR1 MNHEY, CDR2 SMNVEV (reference sequence). V gave up 4 bases and J gave up 5 bases; unmatched junction bases: 3. The CDR3 loop spans 15 amino acids. In nucleotides, the CDR3 is TGTGCCAGCAGTTGGCTAGCGGGGGGGGACAATGAGCAGTTCTTC. Translation gives CASSWLAGGDNEQFF.

This clone came up once. The chain recombines TRBV2 with TRBJ2-1; 7 bases agree with TRBD1. The CDR3 has 14 amino acids. Germline CDR1 reads SNHLY; CDR2 reads FYNNEI. The V and J ends lost 10 bases and 0 bases, in that order; junction bases with no gene match: 6. Written as DNA, the CDR3 is TGTGCCACTCCGACAGGGAGCTCCTACAATGAGCAGTTCTTC. It specifies CATPTGSSYNEQFF.

The J gene is TRBJ2-1, the V gene TRBV5-4; 10 bases map to TRBD1. Germline CDR1 SGHNT, CDR2 YYREEE (reference sequence). CDR3 length: 14 amino acids. Trimming cost V 4 bases and J 10 bases; bases outside gene matches: 8. The CDR3 DNA follows: TGTGCCAGCAGCCAAGGGACAGGGGTAGGCGAGCAGTTCTTC. Translated: CASSQGTGVGEQFF.

CDR3 bases: TGTGCCAGCAGCTCGACTAGAATCTCCTACAATGAGCAGTTCTTC. Residues: CASSSTRISYNEQFF. The chain joins TRBV11-2 to TRBJ2-1; possibly TRBD2 for D (6 bases). Germline V gene lookup returns CDR1 SGHAT and CDR2 FQNNGV. V was clipped by 4 bases and J by 0 bases, with 10 bases between them. There are 15 residues in the CDR3. Combining the CDR3 with reference TRBV11-2 and TRBJ2-1 gives the whole variable domain EAGVAQSPRYKIIEKRQSVAFWCNPISGHATLYWYQQILGQGPKLLIQFQNNGVVDDSQLPKDRFSAERLKGVDSTLKIQPAKLEDSAVYLCASSSTRISYNEQFFGPGTRLTVL.

The genes are TRBV7-3 and TRBJ2-7; 9 positions match TRBD1. Germline V gene lookup returns CDR1 SGHTA and CDR2 FQGTGA. V trimming: 5 bases; J trimming: 6 bases; junction bases outside the gene matches: 14. The CDR3 is 16 residues long. CDR3 residues: CASSPTPGTGSSEQYF. The CDR3 nucleotides are TGTGCCAGCAGCCCGACCCCCGGGACAGGGTCGTCCGAGCAGTACTTC.

The chain uses TRBV11-2 and TRBJ2-7, with 10 bases matching TRBD2. J gave up 4 bases and V 5 bases, and 5 bases lay outside the gene matches. Germline-derived CDR1 and CDR2 are SGHAT and FQNNGV. The CDR3 is 14 residues long. CDR3 in DNA: TGTGCCAGCAGCCAGCGGGGGGGCCTGTACGAGCAGTACTTC. Protein product: CASSQRGGLYEQYF.

J is TRBJ2-5 and V is TRBV5-1; 10 bases map to TRBD2. Trimming at V came to 4 bases and at J to 5 bases, leaving 11 bases not matched to a gene. The V gene's germline CDR1 is SGHRS and CDR2 YFSETQ. The CDR3 extends over 16 amino acids. The CDR3 is CASSTDTSGVVETQYF. The CDR3 DNA is TGCGCCAGCAGCACCGATACTAGCGGGGTGGTGGAGACCCAGTACTTC.

This chain connects TRBV4-3 to TRBJ1-1; possible D gene TRBD1, 5 bases. Trimming cost V 3 bases and J 5 bases, with 19 bases left between them. Germline lookup yields CDR1 LGHNA and CDR2 YSLEER. This CDR3 region has 16 residues. Written as DNA, the CDR3 is TGCGCCAGCAGCCAGGCTCTGAGGGGACTGGGGACTGAAGCTTTCTTT. Translation gives CASSQALRGLGTEAFF.

The rearrangement links TRBV28 to TRBJ1-4, with D perhaps TRBD1 (5 bases). From germline, CDR1 is MDHEN and CDR2 SYDVKM. The length of the CDR3 is 15 residues. V was clipped by 6 bases and J by 7 bases, with 18 bases between them. The CDR3 nucleotides read TGTGCCAGCAGCCCATCAACCGGGGGGGGTGAAAAACTGTTTTTT. Residues: CASSPSTGGGEKLFF.